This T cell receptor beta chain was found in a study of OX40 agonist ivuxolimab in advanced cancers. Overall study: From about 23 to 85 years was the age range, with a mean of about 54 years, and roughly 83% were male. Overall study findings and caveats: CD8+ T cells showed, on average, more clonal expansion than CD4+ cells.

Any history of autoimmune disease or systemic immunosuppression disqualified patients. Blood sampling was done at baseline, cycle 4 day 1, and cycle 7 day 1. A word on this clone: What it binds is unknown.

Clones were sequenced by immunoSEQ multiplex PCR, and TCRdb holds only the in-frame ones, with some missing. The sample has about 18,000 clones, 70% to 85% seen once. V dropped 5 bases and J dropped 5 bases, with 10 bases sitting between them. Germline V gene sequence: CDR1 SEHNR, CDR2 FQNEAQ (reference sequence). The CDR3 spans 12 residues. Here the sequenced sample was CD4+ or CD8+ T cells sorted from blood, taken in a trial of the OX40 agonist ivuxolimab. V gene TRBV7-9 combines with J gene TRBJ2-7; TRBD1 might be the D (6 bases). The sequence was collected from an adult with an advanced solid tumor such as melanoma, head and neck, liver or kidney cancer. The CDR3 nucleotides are TGTGCCAGCAGCAATGAGGGGGACGAGCAGTACTTC. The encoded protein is CASSNEGDEQYF. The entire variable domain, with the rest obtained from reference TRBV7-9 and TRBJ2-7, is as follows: DTGVSQNPRHKITKRGQNVTFRCDPISEHNRLYWYRQTLGQGPEFLTYFQNEAQLEKSRLLSDRFSAERPKGSFSTLEIQRTEQGDSAMYLCASSNEGDEQYFGPGTRLTVT.